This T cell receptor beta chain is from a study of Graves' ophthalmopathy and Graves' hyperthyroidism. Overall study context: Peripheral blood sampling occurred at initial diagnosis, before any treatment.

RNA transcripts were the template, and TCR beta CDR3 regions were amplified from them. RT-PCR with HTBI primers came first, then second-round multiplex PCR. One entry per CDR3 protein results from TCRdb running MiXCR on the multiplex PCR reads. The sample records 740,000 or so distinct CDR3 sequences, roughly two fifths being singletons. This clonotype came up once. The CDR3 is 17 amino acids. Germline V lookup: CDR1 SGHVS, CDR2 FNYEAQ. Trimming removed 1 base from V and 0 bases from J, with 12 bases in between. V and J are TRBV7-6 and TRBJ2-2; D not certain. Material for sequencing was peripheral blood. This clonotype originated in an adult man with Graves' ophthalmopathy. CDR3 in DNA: TGTGCCAGCAGCTTAGAGGTCCAGATCGCGAACACCGGGGAGCTGTTTTTT. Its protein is CASSLEVQIANTGELFF.